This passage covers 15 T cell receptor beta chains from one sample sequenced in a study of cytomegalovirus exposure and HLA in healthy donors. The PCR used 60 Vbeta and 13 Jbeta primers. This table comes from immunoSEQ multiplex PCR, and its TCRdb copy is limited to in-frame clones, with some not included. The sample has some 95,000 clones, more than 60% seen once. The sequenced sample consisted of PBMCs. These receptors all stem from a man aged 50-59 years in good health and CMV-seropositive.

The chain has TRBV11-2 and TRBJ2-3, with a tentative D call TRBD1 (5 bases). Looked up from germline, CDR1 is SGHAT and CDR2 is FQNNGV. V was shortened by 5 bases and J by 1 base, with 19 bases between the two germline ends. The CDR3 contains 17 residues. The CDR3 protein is CASSPRPHRSGTDTQYF. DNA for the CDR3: TGTGCCAGCAGCCCCAGGCCCCACAGGTCTGGCACAGATACGCAGTATTTT. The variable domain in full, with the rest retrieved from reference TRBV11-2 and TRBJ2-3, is EAGVAQSPRYKIIEKRQSVAFWCNPISGHATLYWYQQILGQGPKLLIQFQNNGVVDDSQLPKDRFSAERLKGVDSTLKIQPAKLEDSAVYLCASSPRPHRSGTDTQYFGPGTRLTVL.

This chain's CDR3 is CASSQDYLAGAGTDTQYF. CDR3 DNA sequence: TGCGCCAGCAGCCAAGATTATCTAGCGGGGGCTGGCACAGATACGCAGTATTTT. This chain connects TRBV4-3 to TRBJ2-3; 10 nucleotides align to TRBD2. With 0 bases clipped from V and 1 base from J, the junction kept 7 bases outside the gene matches. CDR1 and CDR2 from the germline V gene are LGHNA and YSLEER. The CDR3 spans 18 residues.

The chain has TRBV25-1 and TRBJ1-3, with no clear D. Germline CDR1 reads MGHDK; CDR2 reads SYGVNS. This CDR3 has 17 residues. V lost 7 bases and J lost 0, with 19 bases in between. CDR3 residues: CASTPRGAGPSGNTIYF. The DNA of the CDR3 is TGTGCCAGCACCCCCCGAGGAGCGGGCCCCTCTGGAAACACCATATATTTT.

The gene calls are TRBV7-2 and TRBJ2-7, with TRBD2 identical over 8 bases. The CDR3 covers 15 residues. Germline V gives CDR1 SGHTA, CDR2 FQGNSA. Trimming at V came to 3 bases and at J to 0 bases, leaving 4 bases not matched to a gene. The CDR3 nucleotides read TGTGCCAGCAGCTTTAGCGGGGAGGCCTCCTACGAGCAGTACTTC. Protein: CASSFSGEASYEQYF.

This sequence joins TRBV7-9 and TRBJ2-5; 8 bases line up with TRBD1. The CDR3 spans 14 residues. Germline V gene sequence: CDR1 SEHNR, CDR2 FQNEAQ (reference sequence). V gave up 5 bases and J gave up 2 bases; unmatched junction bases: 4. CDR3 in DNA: TGTGCCAGCAGCGAGGACAGGGTGCAAGAGACCCAGTACTTC. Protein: CASSEDRVQETQYF.

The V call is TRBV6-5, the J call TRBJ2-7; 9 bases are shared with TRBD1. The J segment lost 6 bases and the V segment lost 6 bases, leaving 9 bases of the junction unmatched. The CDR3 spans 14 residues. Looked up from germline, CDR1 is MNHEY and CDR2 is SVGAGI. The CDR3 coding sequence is TGTGCCAGCAGACCTCCGGGACAGGGAGGCGAGCAGTACTTC. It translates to CASRPPGQGGEQYF.

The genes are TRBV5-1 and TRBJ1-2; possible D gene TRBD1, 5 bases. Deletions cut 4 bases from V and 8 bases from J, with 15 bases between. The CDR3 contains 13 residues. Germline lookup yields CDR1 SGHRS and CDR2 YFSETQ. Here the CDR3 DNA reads TGCGCCAGCAGCCCGCCAGGGCTGGAGGGCTACACCTTC. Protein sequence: CASSPPGLEGYTF.

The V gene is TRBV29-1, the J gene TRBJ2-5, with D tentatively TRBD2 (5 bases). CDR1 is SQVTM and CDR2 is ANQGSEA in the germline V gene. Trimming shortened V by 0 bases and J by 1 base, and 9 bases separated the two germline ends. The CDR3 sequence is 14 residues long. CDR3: CSVEDRRPQETQYF. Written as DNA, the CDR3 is TGCAGCGTTGAAGATCGGAGGCCCCAAGAGACCCAGTACTTC.

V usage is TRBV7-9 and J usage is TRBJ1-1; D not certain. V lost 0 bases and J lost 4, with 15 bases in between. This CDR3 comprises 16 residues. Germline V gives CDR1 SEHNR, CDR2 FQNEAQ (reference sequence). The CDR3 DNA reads TGTGCCAGCAGCTTAGCGCCGGCAGTGGGCGTCACTGAAGCTTTCTTT. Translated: CASSLAPAVGVTEAFF.

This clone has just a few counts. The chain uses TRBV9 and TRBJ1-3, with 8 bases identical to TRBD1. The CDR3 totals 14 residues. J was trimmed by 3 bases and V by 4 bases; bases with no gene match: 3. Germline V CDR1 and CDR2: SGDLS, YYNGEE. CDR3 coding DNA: TGTGCCAGCAGCACAGGGGGAAGTGGAAACACCATATATTTT. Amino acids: CASSTGGSGNTIYF.

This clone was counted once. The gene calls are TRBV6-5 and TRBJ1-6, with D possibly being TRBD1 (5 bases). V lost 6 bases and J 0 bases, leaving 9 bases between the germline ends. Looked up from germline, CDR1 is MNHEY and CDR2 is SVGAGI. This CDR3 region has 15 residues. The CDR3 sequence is CASRRQSSYNSPLHF. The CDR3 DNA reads TGTGCCAGCAGAAGACAGAGCTCCTATAATTCACCCCTCCACTTT.

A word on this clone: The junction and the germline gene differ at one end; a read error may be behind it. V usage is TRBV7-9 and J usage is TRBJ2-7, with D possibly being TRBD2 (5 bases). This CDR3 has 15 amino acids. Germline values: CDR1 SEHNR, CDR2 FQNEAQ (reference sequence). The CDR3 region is CSSSGLVGVSYEQYF. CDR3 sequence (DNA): TGTTCCAGCAGCGGCTTGGTTGGAGTTTCCTACGAGCAGTACTTC.

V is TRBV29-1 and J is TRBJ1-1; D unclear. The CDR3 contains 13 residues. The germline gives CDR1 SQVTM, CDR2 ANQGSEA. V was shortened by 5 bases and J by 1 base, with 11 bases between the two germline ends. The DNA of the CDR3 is TGCAGCGTTAATCAGAGGTCGAACACTGAAGCTTTCTTT. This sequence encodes CSVNQRSNTEAFF.

The CDR3 here is CASSMGWGNQPQHF. Here the CDR3 DNA reads TGTGCCAGCAGCATGGGCTGGGGCAATCAGCCCCAGCATTTT. The chain joins TRBV11-2 to TRBJ1-5; D is unresolved. Trimming left V 5 bases short and J 2 bases short, with 10 bases between. The germline V gene encodes CDR1 SGHAT and CDR2 FQNNGV. CDR3 size: 14 residues.

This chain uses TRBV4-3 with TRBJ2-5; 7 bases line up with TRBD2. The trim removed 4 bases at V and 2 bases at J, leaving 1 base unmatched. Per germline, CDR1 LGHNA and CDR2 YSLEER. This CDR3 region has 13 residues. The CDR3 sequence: CASSLGLQETQYF. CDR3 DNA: TGCGCCAGCAGCCTGGGACTACAAGAGACCCAGTACTTC.